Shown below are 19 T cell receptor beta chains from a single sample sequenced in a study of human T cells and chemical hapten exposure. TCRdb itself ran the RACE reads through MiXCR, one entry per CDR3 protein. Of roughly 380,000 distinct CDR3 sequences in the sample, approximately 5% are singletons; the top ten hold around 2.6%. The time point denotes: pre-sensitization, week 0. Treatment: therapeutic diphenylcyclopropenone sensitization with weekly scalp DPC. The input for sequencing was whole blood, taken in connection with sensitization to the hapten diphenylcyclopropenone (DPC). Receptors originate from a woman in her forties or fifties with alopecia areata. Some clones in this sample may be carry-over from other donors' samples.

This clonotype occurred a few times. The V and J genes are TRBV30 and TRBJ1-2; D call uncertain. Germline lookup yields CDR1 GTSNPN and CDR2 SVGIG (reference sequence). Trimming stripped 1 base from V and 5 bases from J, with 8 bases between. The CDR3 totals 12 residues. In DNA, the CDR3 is TGTGCCTGGAGTGGAGACAAGTATGGCTACACCTTC. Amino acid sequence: CAWSGDKYGYTF.

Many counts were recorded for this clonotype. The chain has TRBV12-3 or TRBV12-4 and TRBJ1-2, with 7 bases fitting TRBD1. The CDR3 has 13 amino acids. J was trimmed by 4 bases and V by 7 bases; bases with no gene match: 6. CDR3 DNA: TGTGCCAGCACTCCCGGACAGGCCTATGGCTACACCTTC. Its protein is CASTPGQAYGYTF.

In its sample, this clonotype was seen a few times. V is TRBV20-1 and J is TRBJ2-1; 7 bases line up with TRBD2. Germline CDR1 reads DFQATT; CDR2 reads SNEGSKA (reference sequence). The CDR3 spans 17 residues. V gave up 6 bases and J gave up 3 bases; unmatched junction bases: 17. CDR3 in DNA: TGCAGTGCCACGGTTGGGCGGGAGAGATTAGTCTACAATGAGCAGTTCTTC. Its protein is CSATVGRERLVYNEQFF.

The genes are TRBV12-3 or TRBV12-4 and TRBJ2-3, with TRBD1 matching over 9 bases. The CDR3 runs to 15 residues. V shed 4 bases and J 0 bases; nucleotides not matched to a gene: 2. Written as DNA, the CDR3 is TGTGCCAGCAGTTGGACAGGGGTTAGCACAGATACGCAGTATTTT. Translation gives CASSWTGVSTDTQYF.

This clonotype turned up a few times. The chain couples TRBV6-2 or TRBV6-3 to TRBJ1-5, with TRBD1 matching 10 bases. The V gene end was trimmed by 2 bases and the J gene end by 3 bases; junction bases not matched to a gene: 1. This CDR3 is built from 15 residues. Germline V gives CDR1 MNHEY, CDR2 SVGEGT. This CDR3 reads CASSYGTGVNQPQHF. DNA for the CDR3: TGTGCCAGCAGTTACGGGACAGGGGTCAATCAGCCCCAGCATTTT.

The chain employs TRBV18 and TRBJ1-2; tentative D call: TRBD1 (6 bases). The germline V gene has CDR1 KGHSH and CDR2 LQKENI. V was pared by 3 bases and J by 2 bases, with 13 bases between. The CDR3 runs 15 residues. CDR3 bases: TGTGCCAGCTCACCGCGGACAGCTCAAAACTATGGCTACACCTTC. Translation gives CASSPRTAQNYGYTF.

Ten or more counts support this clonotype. The CDR3 bases are TGCGCCAGCAGCAGCGGACAGTTGAACACTGAAGCTTTCTTT. Translating it yields CASSSGQLNTEAFF. The chain uses TRBV5-1 and TRBJ1-1, with D possibly TRBD1 on 6 matching bases. CDR3 length: 14 amino acids. CDR1 SGHRS and CDR2 YFSETQ come from the germline V gene. V lost 4 bases and J lost 0, with 10 bases in between.

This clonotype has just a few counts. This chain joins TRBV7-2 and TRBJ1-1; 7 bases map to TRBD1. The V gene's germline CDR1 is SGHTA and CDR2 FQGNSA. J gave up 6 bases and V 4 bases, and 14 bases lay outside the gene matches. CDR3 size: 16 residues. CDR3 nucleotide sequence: TGTGCCAGCAGCTCCAAAGCCGGAAGAACAGGGGCTGAAGCTTTCTTT. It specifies CASSSKAGRTGAEAFF.

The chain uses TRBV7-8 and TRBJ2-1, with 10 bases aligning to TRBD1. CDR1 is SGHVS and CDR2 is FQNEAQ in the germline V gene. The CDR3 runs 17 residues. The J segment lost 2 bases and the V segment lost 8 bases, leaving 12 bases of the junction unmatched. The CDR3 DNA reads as TGTGCCAGCTTCAGGAGGCGGACAGGGGGGGCCTACAATGAGCAGTTCTTC. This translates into CASFRRRTGGAYNEQFF.

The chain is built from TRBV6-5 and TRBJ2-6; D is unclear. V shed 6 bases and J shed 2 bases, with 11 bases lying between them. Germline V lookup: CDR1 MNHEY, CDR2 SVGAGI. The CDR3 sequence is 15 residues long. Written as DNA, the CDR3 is TGTGCCAGCAGCCGCGACACGGCTGGGGCCAACGTCCTGACTTTC. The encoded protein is CASSRDTAGANVLTF.

The DNA for the CDR3 is TGTGCCAGCAGTGAAGACGTCACCAGGAGGACTGAAGCTTTCTTT. Residues: CASSEDVTRRTEAFF. The V call is TRBV2, the J call TRBJ1-1; D unclear. The ends were cut back, 1 base at V and 5 bases at J, with 14 bases in the middle. The CDR3 is 15 residues long. Per germline, CDR1 SNHLY and CDR2 FYNNEI. Full variable domain (remainder filled in from reference TRBV2 and TRBJ1-1): EPEVTQTPSHQVTQMGQEVILRCVPISNHLYFYWYRQILGQKVEFLVSFYNNEISEKSEIFDDQFSVERPDGSNFTLKIRSTKLEDSAMYFCASSEDVTRRTEAFFGQGTRLTVV.

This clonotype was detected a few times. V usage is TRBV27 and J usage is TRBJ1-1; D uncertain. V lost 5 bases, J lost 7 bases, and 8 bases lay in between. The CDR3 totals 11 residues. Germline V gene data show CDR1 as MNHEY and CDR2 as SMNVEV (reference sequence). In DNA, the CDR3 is TGTGCCAGCAGTGTAGGACGTGAAGCTTTCTTT. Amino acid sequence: CASSVGREAFF.

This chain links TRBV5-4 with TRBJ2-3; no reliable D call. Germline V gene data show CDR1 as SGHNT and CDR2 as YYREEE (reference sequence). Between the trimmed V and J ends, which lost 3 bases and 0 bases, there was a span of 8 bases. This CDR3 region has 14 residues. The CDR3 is CASSSRQSTDTQYF. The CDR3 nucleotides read TGTGCCAGCAGCTCCCGCCAAAGCACAGATACGCAGTATTTT.

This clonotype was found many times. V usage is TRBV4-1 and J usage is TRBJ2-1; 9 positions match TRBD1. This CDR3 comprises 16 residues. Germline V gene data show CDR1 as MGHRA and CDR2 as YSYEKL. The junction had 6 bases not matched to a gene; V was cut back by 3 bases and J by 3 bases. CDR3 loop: CASSQDGQGNYNEQFF. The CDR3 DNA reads TGCGCCAGCAGCCAGGATGGACAGGGGAACTACAATGAGCAGTTCTTC.

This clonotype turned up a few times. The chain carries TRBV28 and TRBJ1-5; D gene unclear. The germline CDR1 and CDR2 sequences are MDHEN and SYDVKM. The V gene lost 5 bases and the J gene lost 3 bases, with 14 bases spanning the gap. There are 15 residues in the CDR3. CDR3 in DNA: TGTGCCAGCAGTCCTAACCTAGGGCCCAATCAGCCCCAGCATTTT. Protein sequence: CASSPNLGPNQPQHF.

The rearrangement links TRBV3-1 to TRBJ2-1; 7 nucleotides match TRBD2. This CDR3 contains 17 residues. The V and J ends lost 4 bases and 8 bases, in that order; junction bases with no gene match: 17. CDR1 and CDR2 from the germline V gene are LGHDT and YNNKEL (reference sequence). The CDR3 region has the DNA TGTGCCAGCAGCCCCGGGGGTACACTAAGCGGGAACGATGAGCAGTTCTTC. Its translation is CASSPGGTLSGNDEQFF.

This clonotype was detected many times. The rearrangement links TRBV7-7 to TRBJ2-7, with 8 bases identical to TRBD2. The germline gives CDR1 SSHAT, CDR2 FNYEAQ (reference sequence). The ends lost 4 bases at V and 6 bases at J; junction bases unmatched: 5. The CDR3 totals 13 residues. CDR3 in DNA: TGTGCCAGCAGCTCCACCGGGACTAGCGAGCAGTACTTC. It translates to CASSSTGTSEQYF.

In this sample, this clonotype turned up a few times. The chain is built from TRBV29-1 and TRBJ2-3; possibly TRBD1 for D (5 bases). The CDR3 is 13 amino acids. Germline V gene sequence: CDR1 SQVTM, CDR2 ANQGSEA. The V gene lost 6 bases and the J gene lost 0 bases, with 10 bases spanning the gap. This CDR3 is CSVVQGSTDTQYF. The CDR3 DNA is TGCAGCGTCGTTCAGGGCAGCACAGATACGCAGTATTTT.

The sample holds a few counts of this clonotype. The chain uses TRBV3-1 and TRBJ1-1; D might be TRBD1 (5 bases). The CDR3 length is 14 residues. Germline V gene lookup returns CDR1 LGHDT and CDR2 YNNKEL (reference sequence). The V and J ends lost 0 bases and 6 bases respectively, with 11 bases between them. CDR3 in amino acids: CASSQDPGTPEAFF. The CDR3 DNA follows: TGTGCCAGCAGCCAAGATCCAGGGACTCCTGAAGCTTTCTTT.